One and the same sample provided the 5 T cell receptor beta chains below, sequenced in a study of T cell responses to AZD1222 COVID-19 vaccine. Profiling relied on immunoSEQ multiplex PCR, and the TCRdb table lists in-frame clones only, not all of them. The sample lists about 150,000 clones, about 93% occurring once. The specimen comprised peripheral blood, sampled on day 0 of AZD1222 vaccination. Receptor source: an adult in good health.

In its sample, this clone was seen once. V and J are TRBV5-1 and TRBJ2-3; 14 bases are shared with TRBD2. Germline V gives CDR1 SGHRS, CDR2 YFSETQ. The CDR3 is made up of 15 amino acids. The V segment lost 4 bases and the J segment 4 bases; nucleotides outside the gene matches: 2. The CDR3, as DNA: TGCGCCAGCAGCGGGACTAGCGGGAGCCCAGATACGCAGTATTTT. Its translation is CASSGTSGSPDTQYF. Full variable domain (outside the CDR3, taken from reference TRBV5-1 and TRBJ2-3): KAGVTQTPRYLIKTRGQQVTLSCSPISGHRSVSWYQQTPGQGLQFLFEYFSETQRNKGNFPGRFSGRQFSNSRSEMNVSTLELGDSALYLCASSGTSGSPDTQYFGPGTRLTVL.

The chain uses TRBV10-3 and TRBJ1-2; the D is unclear. The V gene's germline CDR1 is ENHRY and CDR2 SYGVKD. Trimming left V 10 bases short and J 0 bases short, with 12 bases between. The length of the CDR3 is 13 residues. The CDR3 nucleotides read TGTGCCACCAAGATAGTAGCTAACTATGGCTACACCTTC. Residues: CATKIVANYGYTF.

This chain connects TRBV5-1 to TRBJ1-1, with 7 bases fitting TRBD1. The CDR3 spans 15 residues. Per germline, CDR1 SGHRS and CDR2 YFSETQ. J gave up 1 base and V 0 bases, and 3 bases lay outside the gene matches. In DNA form, the CDR3 reads TGCGCCAGCAGCTTGGGCGGACAGGAGAACACTGAAGCTTTCTTT. Residues: CASSLGGQENTEAFF.

V usage is TRBV9 and J usage is TRBJ2-1; D is possibly TRBD2 (5 bases). V shed 0 bases and J shed 10 bases, with 14 bases lying between them. There are 14 residues in the CDR3. Germline loops: CDR1 SGDLS, CDR2 YYNGEE. CDR3: CASSVETGSGEQFF. CDR3 DNA: TGTGCCAGCAGCGTAGAAACGGGATCGGGAGAGCAGTTCTTC. The variable domain in full, with the rest retrieved from reference TRBV9 and TRBJ2-1, is DSGVTQTPKHLITATGQRVTLRCSPRSGDLSVYWYQQSLDQGLQFLIQYYNGEERAKGNILERFSAQQFPDLHSELNLSSLELGDSALYFCASSVETGSGEQFFGPGTRLTVL.

The table lists this clone with a few counts. The chain joins TRBV7-2 to TRBJ1-1; maybe TRBD1 (6 bases). This CDR3 has 14 amino acids. The germline gives CDR1 SGHTA, CDR2 FQGNSA. V shed 2 bases and J shed 11 bases, with 18 bases lying between them. The CDR3 DNA follows: TGTGCCAGCAGCTTACAAGGTGGGGGCTTAAACGCTTTCTTT. It is translated as CASSLQGGGLNAFF.